This T cell receptor beta chain was obtained from a study of T cell responses to AZD1222 COVID-19 vaccine. Overall study context: Combined were second doses at about 4 or about 12 weeks.

Trimming removed 4 bases from V and 4 bases from J, with 13 bases in between. Per germline, CDR1 LGHNA and CDR2 YNFKEQ. There are 14 residues in the CDR3. Details on this clone: Its antigen is still unknown.

General study findings and limits: Across the whole spike, CD4 TCRs peaked at regions 160-218 and 743-854. The peak T cell response came first, and repertoires were sampled only after it. After two AZD1222 doses, spike-specific TCR breadth and depth rose versus day 0.

Some clones are missing from TCRdb's copy, which holds only in-frame ones; the method was immunoSEQ multiplex PCR. The sample lists around 120,000 clones; about 90% were seen once. This chain uses TRBV4-2 with TRBJ1-2, with D uncertain. The receptor comes from an adult in good health. Sequences were derived from peripheral blood, sampled on day 0 of AZD1222 vaccination. CDR3: CASSPAPGSYGYTF. DNA for the CDR3: TGTGCCAGCAGCCCCGCCCCGGGGTCCTATGGCTACACCTTC.